Listed here are 4 T cell receptor beta chains from one sample, sequenced in a study of graft-versus-host responses after intestinal transplantation (dated by TCRdb to the early 2020s). Libraries were prepared through the immunoSEQ multiplex PCR assay. Held by TCRdb, this immuneACCESS table contains in-frame sequences only and omits some clones. Under half of the omission traces to an unresolved V gene where checked; the cause of the rest is unknown. The sample profile shows tens of thousands of clones; 91% of them were found once. Of the sample, 2.5% to 3% is held by the ten largest clones. This material consisted of PBMCs, taken roughly 120 days after intestinal transplantation. All receptors derive from a human patient who received an intestinal transplant, so some T cells may come from the graft donor.

The chain recombines TRBV18 with TRBJ2-7, with TRBD1 identical over 8 bases. From germline, CDR1 is KGHSH and CDR2 LQKENI. The junction had 15 bases not matched to a gene; V was cut back by 6 bases and J by 2 bases. This CDR3 is 17 amino acids long. The CDR3 coding sequence is TGTGCCAGCTCCCTCTACGCCGGGACAGGTCAGGCCTACGAGCAGTACTTC. Amino acid sequence: CASSLYAGTGQAYEQYF.

In nucleotides, the CDR3 is TGTGCCAGCAGCTTAGACGCCAGCTCCTACGAGCAGTACTTC. Translated: CASSLDASSYEQYF. This rearrangement joins TRBV7-8 to TRBJ2-7; D call uncertain. This CDR3 comprises 14 residues. Germline CDR1 SGHVS, CDR2 FQNEAQ. The germline V and J ends were trimmed by 1 base and 0 bases, with 7 bases remaining between them.

The chain combines TRBV5-1 with TRBJ2-3, with D possibly TRBD2 on 6 matching bases. V lost 0 bases and J 4 bases, leaving 12 bases between the germline ends. This CDR3 contains 15 residues. Germline lookup yields CDR1 SGHRS and CDR2 YFSETQ. For the CDR3, the DNA is TGCGCCAGCAGCTTGGTTGGGTCGGGAGCAGATACGCAGTATTTT. Protein product: CASSLVGSGADTQYF.

The gene calls are TRBV7-8 and TRBJ2-7, with TRBD1 identical over 12 bases. With 3 bases clipped from V and 3 bases from J, the junction kept 6 bases outside the gene matches. In germline, CDR1 is SGHVS, CDR2 FQNEAQ. The CDR3 runs 16 residues. CDR3 sequence reads: CASSFGTGGSNYEQYF. In DNA form, the CDR3 reads TGTGCCAGCAGCTTCGGGACAGGGGGCTCGAACTACGAGCAGTACTTC.